This T cell receptor (beta chain) was recorded in a study of blood T cell repertoires in COVID-19 (dated by TCRdb to 2019 to 2021). In the study overall: Samples from collaborators originated in the United States, Italy and Spain and spanned both the acute and convalescent phases of COVID-19. The material from the prospective study consisted of cDNA or gDNA derived from T cells, B-cell-depleted T cells, or PBMCs. Deeply sampled blood TCRbeta repertoires from subjects exposed to, actively infected with, or recovered from COVID-19 were included in the dataset. A freely available public database, intended as a resource for researchers studying the immune response to SARS-CoV-2, is where the repertoires were released. Samples were obtained from the ongoing ImmuneRACE study (first 160 participants) and from approximately 1,200 subjects provided by 6 global collaborators. Nearly every sample came with metadata listing a de-identified subject ID, COVID-19 status, age in years and sex. Where available, HLA class I and class II types were obtained from metadata supplied by the sample provider rather than from assay-based typing. Results the study describes overall, beyond this receptor: The quantity of clinical and demographic metadata differed by source and by participant and was supplied without curation.

As to this clone: Its antigen specificity is not known. No much larger clonotype is one base removed from it; base qualities were not supplied.

TCRbeta CDR3 regions were amplified from genomic DNA using the immunoSEQ Assay, a bias-controlled multiplex PCR. Concerning the study's data processing: Nucleated cell counts per sample were estimated from amplification of reference gene primers within the assay. To quantify the absolute abundance of each unique TCRbeta CDR3 rearrangement, sequence reads were collapsed and filtered. For each sample, productive Simpson clonality was calculated by taking the square root of Simpson's diversity index across productive rearrangements. TCRdb took this table from immuneACCESS and kept in-frame rearrangements with V and J called. Such tables lack part of the clones; where checked against another copy, unresolved V genes explain under half of the gap, and the rest is unexplained. The DNA was the basis for D and trimming; V, J and clone size are from that table. Across this sample there are 160,000 or so clones, with approximately 82% seen only once. Clones ranked in the top ten supply over 12% of the sample.

Enrolling through a virtual design, the prospective study's participants ranged in age from roughly 18 to 95 years and lived across 24 United States geographic areas. To assign participants to cohorts, the prospective study relied on clinical history that participants themselves reported in a screening survey and a study questionnaire. Recovered participants in ImmuneRACE Cohort 3 were defined by two consecutive negative NP/OP PCR tests, clearance by a healthcare professional, or resolution of symptoms. In the prospective study, whole blood, serum and a nasopharyngeal or oropharyngeal swab were collected from each participant by mobile phlebotomists. Prospective study participants could optionally give additional blood draws and questionnaires over an approximately 2-month period. Before DNA extraction, prospective study blood samples were shipped either frozen or at room temperature. The sequenced sample consisted of PBMCs or T cells enriched from blood (not recorded which). The source of this sequence is a man aged 50 to 60 who had recovered from COVID-19.

The DNA is TGTGCCAGCACTCTTGGGACAGTGAACACTGAAGCTTTCTTT. Translation gives CASTLGTVNTEAFF. Rearrangement joined TRBV18 to TRBJ1-1, with 7 bases aligning to TRBD1. Measured from the cysteine to the phenylalanine, the CDR3 is 14 residues long. The sequence is cut down to CDR3 DNA, 42 bases in frame from base 1. The junction shows trimming of 8 bases on V and 0 bases on J, and the gene matches do not reach 6 bases of it. CDR1 and CDR2 are drawn from the germline V gene: KGHSH, LQKENI.